These T cell receptor beta chains were read from a single sample in a study of shared clonotypes between healthy human individuals. Assay: immunoSEQ multiplex PCR; the TCRdb copy retains only in-frame clones and omits some. The data contain under 1 million clones, approximately 96% of them singletons. Sequencing was performed on naive CD8+ T cells sorted from blood. These receptors all come from a man aged 30 to 39 in good health. Both conserved end residues are part of each CDR3. Each record gives: J gene, clone size, V gene, CDR3 protein. A clone size is listed for some rows: how often the clone was seen (once, few, many), or a class if it is expanded.

TRBJ2-1	once	TRBV19	CASRGTGNYNEQFF
TRBJ1-1	once	TRBV27	CASSKGRQEAFF
TRBJ2-7	.	TRBV15	CATAVSGTSYEQYF
TRBJ2-1	.	TRBV15	CATSRDMGLAVVEQFF
TRBJ2-3	.	TRBV4-3	CASSQDRASQPDTQYF
TRBJ2-2	.	TRBV30	CAWSVTNTGELFF
TRBJ2-1	few	TRBV7-9	CASSRNLAGDSREQFF
TRBJ2-4	.	TRBV11-2	CASRPRWAVLAKNIQYF
TRBJ2-2	.	TRBV4-1	CASTTSGSNGELFF
TRBJ1-4	.	TRBV14	CASSPGDRREKLFF
TRBJ2-1	.	TRBV11-3	CASSGGLAGPYNEQFF
TRBJ2-1	once	TRBV7-9	CASSTGSSYNEQFF
TRBJ2-1	.	TRBV19	CASSIVGASGSTNEQFF
TRBJ2-4	.	TRBV27	CASSLSSSGIATNIQYF
TRBJ1-1	once	TRBV29-1	CSVPDVTEAFF
TRBJ2-2	.	TRBV10-1	CASSESTSVNTGELFF
TRBJ2-5	.	TRBV10-1	CASSPRGSETQYF
TRBJ2-6	.	TRBV5-4	CASNVRVPQSRANVLTF
TRBJ1-5	.	TRBV19	CASSIDLLDSFNQPQHF
TRBJ2-6	once	TRBV28	CASSETSGANVLTF
TRBJ1-3	.	TRBV30	CAWSAQGNSGNTIYF
TRBJ2-1	.	TRBV14	CASSQEALITREWGSEEQFF
TRBJ2-7	.	TRBV7-2	CASSLTGTNYEQYF
TRBJ2-7	.	TRBV10-3	CAISGTVSGSLYEQYF
TRBJ2-7	.	TRBV6-1	CASSELEGLVAYEQYF
TRBJ2-7	.	TRBV30	CAWSEVSGQYF
TRBJ2-7	.	TRBV19	CASSIFSGQIYEQYF
TRBJ2-3	.	TRBV19	CASSPGLAGGRRDTQYF
TRBJ2-3	.	TRBV6-1	CASSEGQRFTDTQYF
TRBJ2-7	.	TRBV7-2	CASSYSSGSYEQYF
TRBJ2-5	.	TRBV9	CASSGGQETQYF
TRBJ2-7	.	TRBV13	CASSLGSISYEQYF
TRBJ2-7	.	TRBV7-3	CASSSPGQGIYEQYF
TRBJ2-1	.	TRBV4-1	CASSQRATGITDEQFF
TRBJ2-7	.	TRBV7-9	CASSWITRDRLGEQYF
TRBJ2-4	.	TRBV6-6	CASSYRQGTPGNIQYF
TRBJ2-1	.	TRBV25-1	CASSDHRKLNGNEQFF
TRBJ2-1	.	TRBV27	CASSYGVSSYNEQFF
TRBJ2-2	.	TRBV15	CATSSSGRIGITGELFF
TRBJ1-1	.	TRBV4-1	CASSHRQLNTEAFF
TRBJ2-5	.	TRBV27	CASRPTGGEETQYF
TRBJ2-2	.	TRBV18	CASSPLVSHINTGELFF
TRBJ2-7	.	TRBV4-2	CASSQGTSGTYEQYF
TRBJ2-1	.	TRBV7-2	CASSTPGADEQFF
TRBJ2-4	.	TRBV27	CASSFGQGRDIQYF
TRBJ2-5	.	TRBV28	CASSLGKEKGETQYF
TRBJ2-7	.	TRBV5-5	CASSFGLSSWEQYF
TRBJ2-1	.	TRBV4-1	CASSQERVNEQFF
TRBJ2-1	.	TRBV7-9	CASSLVTVSEQFF
TRBJ2-1	.	TRBV7-8	CASSSPARGFYNEQFF
TRBJ2-7	.	TRBV19	CASSHMTGEPYEQYF